A single sample gave rise to the 32 T cell receptor beta chains below, sequenced in a study of cytomegalovirus exposure and HLA in healthy donors (dated by TCRdb to about 2017). Libraries were made using the immunoSEQ multiplex PCR assay. For the multiplex PCR, a mixture combining 60 forward primers for TCR Vbeta segments and 13 reverse primers for TCR Jbeta segments was used. TCRdb stores this immuneACCESS table with in-frame sequences only. Part of the clones is absent; in the studies checked, under half of the shortfall reflects unresolved V genes, and no reason is known for the rest. The sample yields 150,000 to 200,000 clones; 65% to 70% were counted once. The ten largest clones take up about 10% of the sample. The sequenced sample was PBMCs. The receptor set was obtained from a man aged 30 to 39 in good health and CMV-seropositive.

This chain joins TRBV5-6 and TRBJ1-2, with TRBD1 matching over 8 bases. This CDR3 is built from 15 residues. The germline V gene has CDR1 SGHDT and CDR2 YYEEEE. Losses at the gene ends were 0 bases for V and 4 bases for J; bases not matched to a gene: 5. CDR3 bases: TGTGCCAGCAGCTTGGATGGACAGGGATTCTATGGCTACACCTTC. Protein sequence: CASSLDGQGFYGYTF.

The rearrangement joins TRBV7-8 to TRBJ1-2, with TRBD1 matching over 7 bases. This CDR3 is 13 amino acids long. After removal of 7 bases from V and 7 bases from J, the junction contained 9 bases not matched to a gene. Germline assignment: CDR1 SGHVS and CDR2 FQNEAQ. CDR3 sequence reads: CASTPGTVSGYTF. CDR3 DNA: TGTGCCAGCACCCCGGGGACAGTATCTGGCTACACCTTC.

The chain recombines TRBV6-1 with TRBJ2-2, with 8 bases matching TRBD2. J was trimmed by 1 base and V by 8 bases; bases with no gene match: 6. CDR1 is MNHNS and CDR2 is SASEGT in the germline V gene. The CDR3 consists of 15 residues. The chain's CDR3 is CASGVAGGNTGELFF. The CDR3 nucleotides read TGTGCCAGCGGGGTTGCGGGAGGGAACACCGGGGAGCTGTTTTTT.

The chain links TRBV5-1 to TRBJ2-3; 7 positions match TRBD1. The CDR3 totals 15 residues. The trim removed 5 bases at V and 2 bases at J, leaving 8 bases unmatched. From germline, CDR1 is SGHRS and CDR2 YFSETQ. In DNA form, the CDR3 reads TGCGCCAGCAGTTACCGACAGGGTATCACAGATACGCAGTATTTT. Protein product: CASSYRQGITDTQYF.

V gene TRBV7-8 combines with J gene TRBJ2-1; 8 positions match TRBD2. This CDR3 is built from 15 residues. The germline gives CDR1 SGHVS, CDR2 FQNEAQ. V lost 5 bases and J lost 4; bases outside the gene matches: 7. Here the CDR3 DNA reads TGTGCCAGCAGCCCTAGCTTAGCGGGGTACAATGAGCAGTTCTTC. Protein: CASSPSLAGYNEQFF.

In the case of this clone: A read error may produce the germline difference seen at one junction end. Other nucleotide sequences in the sample specify the same CDR3. The chain joins TRBV13 to TRBJ1-1; the match to TRBD1 covers 8 bases. The CDR3 is made up of 15 amino acids. Per the germline V gene, CDR1 is PRHDT and CDR2 is FYEKMQ (reference sequence). CDR3 protein: CASSPVGTGNTEAFF. The CDR3 DNA reads as TGCGCCAGCAGCCCCGTCGGGACAGGGAACACTGAAGCTTTCTTT. Full variable domain (rest looked up from reference TRBV13 and TRBJ1-1): AAGVIQSPRHLIKEKRETATLKCYPIPRHDTVYWYQQGPGQDPQFLISFYEKMQSDKGSIPDRFSAQQFSDYHSELNMSSLELGDSALYFCASSPVGTGNTEAFFGQGTRLTVV.

This rearrangement joins TRBV7-9 to TRBJ2-7; 12 bases map to TRBD2. J gave up 7 bases and V 4 bases, and 8 bases lay outside the gene matches. The germline CDR1 and CDR2 sequences are SEHNR and FQNEAQ (reference sequence). The CDR3 extends over 15 amino acids. CDR3 protein: CASSSLAGGTGEQYF. CDR3 DNA sequence: TGTGCCAGCAGCTCCCTAGCGGGAGGGACCGGGGAGCAGTACTTC.

The chain couples TRBV6-6 to TRBJ1-5; 7 nucleotides align to TRBD1. This CDR3 contains 15 residues. Trimming at V came to 5 bases and at J to 5 bases, leaving 9 bases not matched to a gene. CDR1 and CDR2 from the germline V gene are MNHNY and SVGAGI (reference sequence). The CDR3 reads CASSPRQGPYQPQHF. The CDR3, as DNA: TGTGCCAGCAGTCCCAGACAGGGCCCGTATCAGCCCCAGCATTTT.

The chain links TRBV6-1 to TRBJ2-5, with a tentative D call TRBD2 (6 bases). Trimming removed 2 bases at V and 5 bases at J, with 21 bases between. CDR1 is MNHNS, CDR2 SASEGT, per germline. CDR3 length: 17 amino acids. The CDR3 sequence is CASSEWAGVASGETQYF. CDR3 DNA: TGTGCCAGCAGTGAATGGGCCGGAGTGGCAAGCGGGGAGACCCAGTACTTC.

The chain couples TRBV4-1 to TRBJ1-1; 8 bases align to TRBD1. Germline V gene lookup returns CDR1 MGHRA and CDR2 YSYEKL. This CDR3 has 14 amino acids. With V trimmed by 1 base and J by 2 bases, 0 bases remained unmatched. CDR3 sequence: CASSQAGGNTEAFF. For the CDR3, the DNA is TGCGCCAGCAGCCAAGCAGGGGGCAACACTGAAGCTTTCTTT.

The rearrangement joins TRBV4-1 to TRBJ1-1; no clear D gene. The germline V gene has CDR1 MGHRA and CDR2 YSYEKL. The CDR3 runs to 14 residues. V lost 1 base, J lost 1 base, and 7 bases lay in between. In nucleotides, the CDR3 is TGCGCCAGCAGCCAAGGAGGGAAGAACACTGAAGCTTTCTTT. Translating gives CASSQGGKNTEAFF.

The chain combines TRBV27 with TRBJ2-1; 7 bases map to TRBD2. From germline, CDR1 is MNHEY and CDR2 SMNVEV (reference sequence). The CDR3 is 15 amino acids. Trimming at V came to 2 bases and at J to 8 bases, leaving 9 bases not matched to a gene. Here the CDR3 DNA reads TGTGCCAGCAGTTTAGGATCGGCGGGAGACCATGAGCAGTTCTTC. This gives the protein CASSLGSAGDHEQFF.

V is TRBV9 and J is TRBJ2-7, with 9 bases lining up with TRBD2. V gave up 5 bases and J gave up 5 bases; unmatched junction bases: 23. In germline, CDR1 is SGDLS, CDR2 YYNGEE. CDR3 size: 19 residues. This CDR3 is CASRTRFSGRRAARNEQYF. For the CDR3, the DNA is TGTGCCAGCAGGACCCGGTTTAGCGGGAGAAGGGCGGCGAGAAACGAGCAGTACTTC.

This clone was seen a few times. The chain links TRBV10-1 to TRBJ2-1, with 7 positions matching TRBD2. Germline V gives CDR1 WNHNN, CDR2 SYGVQD (reference sequence). The V gene end was trimmed by 5 bases and the J gene end by 0 bases; junction bases not matched to a gene: 7. The CDR3 runs to 16 residues. The CDR3 is CASSKRAGSSYNEQFF. The CDR3 nucleotides read TGCGCCAGCAGTAAAAGAGCGGGAAGCTCCTACAATGAGCAGTTCTTC.

The chain is built from TRBV6-5 and TRBJ2-1; unclear D gene. Germline V gene data show CDR1 as MNHEY and CDR2 as SVGAGI. The CDR3 extends over 13 amino acids. The ends were cut back, 0 bases at V and 4 bases at J, with 4 bases in the middle. In DNA, the CDR3 is TGTGCCAGCAGTTACTCTAAATACAATGAGCAGTTCTTC. This gives the protein CASSYSKYNEQFF.

V usage is TRBV6-6 and J usage is TRBJ2-1, with 14 bases that match TRBD2. The V gene's germline CDR1 is MNHNY and CDR2 SVGAGI (reference sequence). This CDR3 is built from 15 residues. Trimming at V came to 8 bases and at J to 9 bases, leaving 9 bases not matched to a gene. As DNA, the CDR3 is TGTGCCAGCTGGTTGGGGACTAGCGGGAGCGGTGAGCAGTTCTTC. Protein sequence: CASWLGTSGSGEQFF.

This clone has more than one count but fewer than ten. The chain carries TRBV28 and TRBJ1-4; tentatively, D is TRBD1 (5 bases). The germline V and J ends were trimmed by 6 bases and 4 bases, with 21 bases remaining between them. This CDR3 region has 17 residues. The V gene's germline CDR1 is MDHEN and CDR2 SYDVKM. CDR3 in amino acids: CASSQEGGEGNNEKLFF. Here the CDR3 DNA reads TGTGCCAGCAGCCAAGAGGGAGGGGAAGGAAATAATGAAAAACTGTTTTTT.

This chain connects TRBV5-1 to TRBJ2-2, with TRBD1 identical over 11 bases. V lost 3 bases to trimming and J lost 4 bases; unmatched junction nucleotides: 8. CDR1 and CDR2 (germline): SGHRS, YFSETQ. The CDR3 runs 17 residues. The chain's CDR3 is CASSSRTGGVSTGELFF. Here the CDR3 DNA reads TGCGCCAGCAGCTCAAGGACAGGGGGCGTCAGCACCGGGGAGCTGTTTTTT.

The chain couples TRBV7-8 to TRBJ1-2; 8 positions agree with TRBD1. The CDR3 sequence is 15 residues long. V gave up 5 bases and J gave up 2 bases; unmatched junction bases: 7. Germline CDR1 SGHVS, CDR2 FQNEAQ. For the CDR3, the DNA is TGTGCCAGCAGCAGCTTACAGGGGGGAAACTATGGCTACACCTTC. It codes for CASSSLQGGNYGYTF.

V gene TRBV28 combines with J gene TRBJ1-4, with a weak D call TRBD1 (6 bases). Trimming took off 3 bases at V and 1 base at J, with 12 bases between the two ends. Per the germline V gene, CDR1 is MDHEN and CDR2 is SYDVKM. The CDR3 runs 16 residues. The CDR3 DNA reads TGTGCCAGCAGTTTTCGGGGGGCTCTAACTAATGAAAAACTGTTTTTT. This gives the protein CASSFRGALTNEKLFF.

This sequence joins TRBV19 and TRBJ2-7; weak D call: TRBD2 (6 bases). The CDR3 is 14 residues long. Germline V gives CDR1 LNHDA, CDR2 SQIVND (reference sequence). V gave up 1 base and J gave up 5 bases, with 12 bases separating them. CDR3 DNA sequence: TGTGCCAGTAGTATAGGGGGATCGGGGGACGAGCAGTACTTC. Translation gives CASSIGGSGDEQYF.

In DNA, the CDR3 is TGTGCCAGCTTGGAGGGACAGGGGAATGAAAAACTGTTTTTT. Amino acids: CASLEGQGNEKLFF. This rearrangement joins TRBV28 to TRBJ1-4; 10 positions agree with TRBD1. V was clipped by 8 bases and J by 5 bases; unmatched bases: 5. The length of the CDR3 is 14 residues. The germline V gene has CDR1 MDHEN and CDR2 SYDVKM.

The V gene is TRBV10-1, the J gene TRBJ2-7; D may be TRBD1 (6 bases). The CDR3 contains 14 residues. Germline V gives CDR1 WNHNN, CDR2 SYGVQD (reference sequence). V was cut by 5 bases and J by 5 bases, with 16 bases left in between. CDR3 region: CASSSAGDHNEQYF. CDR3 in DNA: TGCGCCAGCAGTTCGGCAGGGGATCATAACGAGCAGTACTTC.

This chain links TRBV2 with TRBJ1-5; D is unclear. Germline V gene data show CDR1 as SNHLY and CDR2 as FYNNEI. The V and J ends lost 2 bases and 3 bases respectively, with 11 bases between them. CDR3 length: 15 residues. The CDR3, as DNA: TGTGCCAGCAGTGAACACGCGCGGGACAATCAGCCCCAGCATTTT. It encodes CASSEHARDNQPQHF.

The J gene is TRBJ1-1, the V gene TRBV9, with D possibly being TRBD1 (5 bases). The V end was cut by 0 bases, the J end by 4 bases, with 22 bases between. Per germline, CDR1 SGDLS and CDR2 YYNGEE. The CDR3 is 18 residues long. In nucleotides, the CDR3 is TGTGCCAGCAGCGTAGGTTTACCGGCAGGCCTGGGGGGCACTGAAGCTTTCTTT. It is translated as CASSVGLPAGLGGTEAFF.

V usage is TRBV30 and J usage is TRBJ2-2; possibly TRBD2 for D (6 bases). V dropped 5 bases and J dropped 0 bases, with 7 bases sitting between them. The CDR3 consists of 13 residues. The germline V gene encodes CDR1 GTSNPN and CDR2 SVGIG (reference sequence). The CDR3 DNA follows: TGTGCCTGGGGACTATCGAACACCGGGGAGCTGTTTTTT. It yields the protein CAWGLSNTGELFF.

The gene calls are TRBV28 and TRBJ2-5, with 7 bases that match TRBD2. V lost 7 bases to trimming and J lost 5 bases; unmatched junction nucleotides: 7. The CDR3 totals 13 residues. Germline assignment: CDR1 MDHEN and CDR2 SYDVKM. CDR3 loop: CASKLAVRETQYF. CDR3 DNA sequence: TGTGCCAGCAAGCTAGCGGTTCGGGAGACCCAGTACTTC.

The V gene is TRBV11-2, the J gene TRBJ1-1; 7 nucleotides line up with TRBD1. The CDR3 is made up of 14 amino acids. V lost 3 bases, J lost 1 base, and 2 bases stayed unmatched. CDR1 and CDR2 (germline): SGHAT, FQNNGV. The CDR3 nucleotides read TGTGCCAGCAGCTTTGGGACAGAGAACACTGAAGCTTTCTTT. This codes for CASSFGTENTEAFF.

The chain has TRBV28 and TRBJ1-5; a weak D match, TRBD1 (6 bases). Germline CDR1 and CDR2: MDHEN and SYDVKM. Deletions cut 5 bases from V and 4 bases from J, with 15 bases between. The CDR3 sequence is 15 residues long. The CDR3 sequence is CASSTGTGLNQPQHF. DNA of the CDR3: TGTGCCAGCAGTACTGGAACAGGGTTGAATCAGCCCCAGCATTTT.

The chain joins TRBV18 to TRBJ2-2, with 9 bases lining up with TRBD1. The CDR3 runs 15 residues. Germline V gene sequence: CDR1 KGHSH, CDR2 LQKENI. Losses at the gene ends were 2 bases for V and 6 bases for J; bases not matched to a gene: 4. Here the CDR3 DNA reads TGTGCCAGCTCACCAGGAAGACAGGGGGCCGGGGAGCTGTTTTTT. Amino acids: CASSPGRQGAGELFF.

For this clone: Compared with germline, one end of the junction differs, possibly owing to a read error. V is TRBV6-5 and J is TRBJ1-6; D is ambiguous. CDR1 and CDR2 (germline): MNHEY, SVGAGI. The CDR3 spans 14 residues. For the CDR3, the DNA is TGTGCCGGCAGCCTTACGTGGGCTAATTCACCCCTCCACTTT. Its translation is CAGSLTWANSPLHF.

The CDR3 bases are TGTGCCAGCAGCCAAGGGACTAGCGGGTTTTGGGCTAATGAGCAGTTCTTC. This codes for CASSQGTSGFWANEQFF. V usage is TRBV4-2 and J usage is TRBJ2-1, with 11 bases fitting TRBD2. This CDR3 has 17 amino acids. V dropped 1 base and J dropped 7; count of bases not matched to a gene: 9. Germline values: CDR1 LGHNA, CDR2 YNFKEQ.